These 11 T cell receptor beta chains share one sample of origin, sequenced in a study of blood T cell repertoires in COVID-19. Some clones are missing from TCRdb's copy, which holds only in-frame ones; the method was immunoSEQ multiplex PCR. The table lists 140,000 or so clones, 80% of them singletons. The specimen sequenced was peripheral blood. The source of these receptors is a man between 65 and 79 years old who had recovered from COVID-19.

This clone has only one observation. This sequence joins TRBV4-3 and TRBJ1-6, with D possibly TRBD1 on 5 matching bases. The CDR3 loop spans 20 amino acids. Germline lookup yields CDR1 LGHNA and CDR2 YSLEER. Trimming removed 5 bases from V and 1 base from J, with 24 bases in between. The CDR3 protein is CASSGDSAGPSSSYNSPLHF. CDR3 coding DNA: TGCGCCAGCAGCGGAGATTCTGCGGGACCTTCGAGTTCCTATAATTCACCCCTCCACTTT.

This clone was detected only once. The chain recombines TRBV6-2 or TRBV6-3 with TRBJ2-1; 14 bases agree with TRBD2. This CDR3 has 18 amino acids. Trimming cost V 2 bases and J 5 bases; bases outside gene matches: 8. In germline, CDR1 is MNHEY, CDR2 SVGEGT. This chain's CDR3 is CASSYPRLAGGLNNEQFF. In DNA, the CDR3 is TGTGCCAGCAGTTACCCTCGACTAGCGGGAGGGCTTAACAATGAGCAGTTCTTC.

This chain connects TRBV6-2 or TRBV6-3 to TRBJ2-2; 14 nucleotides agree with TRBD2. The CDR3 extends over 17 amino acids. V lost 4 bases to trimming and J lost 5 bases; unmatched junction nucleotides: 6. CDR1 is MNHEY and CDR2 is SVGEGT in the germline V gene. The CDR3: CASSWTSGGPRTGELFF. For the CDR3, the DNA is TGTGCCAGCAGTTGGACTAGCGGGGGGCCGAGAACCGGGGAGCTGTTTTTT.

The count of this clone is one. The rearrangement links TRBV5-1 to TRBJ1-4; TRBD1 is a possible D gene (5 bases). This CDR3 comprises 14 residues. V gave up 2 bases and J gave up 6 bases, with 11 bases separating them. The V gene's germline CDR1 is SGHRS and CDR2 YFSETQ. CDR3 DNA: TGCGCCAGCAGCTTCCAGGGCCTGGATGAAAAACTGTTTTTT. This translates into CASSFQGLDEKLFF.

The chain joins TRBV29-1 to TRBJ2-1; 13 bases map to TRBD2. CDR3 size: 17 residues. V lost 3 bases, J lost 5 bases, and 10 bases stayed unmatched. Germline V gives CDR1 SQVTM, CDR2 ANQGSEA. The CDR3 is CSVDGLAGDLWNNEQFF. The CDR3, as DNA: TGCAGCGTTGACGGACTAGCGGGGGACCTATGGAACAATGAGCAGTTCTTC.

The chain employs TRBV11-3 and TRBJ2-1; TRBD2 matches 7 bases. The length of the CDR3 is 17 residues. Looked up from germline, CDR1 is SGHNT and CDR2 is YENEEA. The junction had 9 bases not matched to a gene; V was cut back by 0 bases and J by 4 bases. CDR3 residues: CASSLDTMAGAYNEQFF. The DNA of the CDR3 is TGTGCCAGCAGCTTAGATACGATGGCGGGAGCTTACAATGAGCAGTTCTTC.

The rearrangement joins TRBV5-6 to TRBJ2-7; 7 bases align to TRBD2. The CDR3 contains 15 residues. Germline loops: CDR1 SGHDT, CDR2 YYEEEE. V lost 1 base, J lost 2 bases, and 6 bases stayed unmatched. As DNA, the CDR3 is TGTGCCAGCAGCTTGACTAGCGCTCACCCCTACGAGCAGTACTTC. This sequence encodes CASSLTSAHPYEQYF.

CDR3 in DNA: TGCAGCGTCGATACCAACAGCTACGAGCAGTACTTC. Translated, it gives CSVDTNSYEQYF. The chain carries TRBV29-1 and TRBJ2-7; D is ambiguous. V was trimmed by 6 bases and J by 3 bases, leaving 12 bases between them. The CDR3 sequence is 12 residues long. Germline CDR1 is SQVTM and CDR2 is ANQGSEA.

CDR3 amino acids: CASSQEWGRTYEQYF. CDR3 bases: TGCGCCAGCAGCCAAGAGTGGGGCAGAACCTACGAGCAGTACTTC. The V call is TRBV4-3, the J call TRBJ2-7; D may be TRBD1 (5 bases). Per germline, CDR1 LGHNA and CDR2 YSLEER. The CDR3 contains 15 residues. Trimming left V 0 bases short and J 2 bases short, with 11 bases between.

This chain uses TRBV9 with TRBJ1-3, with D unresolved. The CDR3 sequence is 14 residues long. The germline CDR1 and CDR2 sequences are SGDLS and YYNGEE. The V end was cut by 0 bases, the J end by 6 bases, with 10 bases between. CDR3 sequence (DNA): TGTGCCAGCAGCGTAGCTTGGCCTGCAAACACCATATATTTT. As protein: CASSVAWPANTIYF. Looking up the rest from reference TRBV9 and TRBJ1-3 gives the full variable domain: DSGVTQTPKHLITATGQRVTLRCSPRSGDLSVYWYQQSLDQGLQFLIQYYNGEERAKGNILERFSAQQFPDLHSELNLSSLELGDSALYFCASSVAWPANTIYFGEGSWLTVV.

The genes are TRBV4-1 and TRBJ2-4; 7 bases map to TRBD2. CDR3 length: 13 residues. The ends lost 6 bases at V and 7 bases at J; junction bases unmatched: 6. Germline V gene data show CDR1 as MGHRA and CDR2 as YSYEKL. CDR3 coding DNA: TGCGCCAGCAGGCCCCCAGCGGGGAACATTCAGTACTTC. Translation gives CASRPPAGNIQYF.